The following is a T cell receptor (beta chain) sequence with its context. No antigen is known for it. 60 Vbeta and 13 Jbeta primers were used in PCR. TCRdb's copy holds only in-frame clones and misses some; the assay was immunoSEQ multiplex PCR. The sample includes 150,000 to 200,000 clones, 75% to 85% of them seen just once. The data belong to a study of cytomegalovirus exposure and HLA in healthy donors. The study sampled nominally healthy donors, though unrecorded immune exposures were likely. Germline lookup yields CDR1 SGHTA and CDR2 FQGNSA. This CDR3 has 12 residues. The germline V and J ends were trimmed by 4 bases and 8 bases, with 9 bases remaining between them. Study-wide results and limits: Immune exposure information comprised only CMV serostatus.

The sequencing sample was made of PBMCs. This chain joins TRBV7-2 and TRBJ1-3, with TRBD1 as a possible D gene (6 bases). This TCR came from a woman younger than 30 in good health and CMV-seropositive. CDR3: CASSWGGHTIYF. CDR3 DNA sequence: TGTGCCAGCAGCTGGGGGGGGCACACCATATATTTT. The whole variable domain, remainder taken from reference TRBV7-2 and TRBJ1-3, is GAGVSQSPSNKVTEKGKDVELRCDPISGHTALYWYRQSLGQGLEFLIYFQGNSAPDKSGLPSDRFSAERTGGSVSTLTIQRTQQEDSAVYLCASSWGGHTIYFGEGSWLTVV.